This T cell receptor beta chain was identified during a study of T-cell reconstitution after alpha-beta-depleted transplantation in children. Preparation of the TCRbeta library used unique molecular identifiers. Using its own MiXCR run on the PCR reads, TCRdb lists one record per CDR3 protein. The table lists some 500,000 distinct CDR3 sequences, about 16% of them singletons. The sample here was PBMCs from the stem cell graft donor, taken from the stem cell graft. The receptor was derived from a human donor who donated a stem cell graft to a child with acute lymphoblastic leukemia.

Here the CDR3 DNA reads TGCGCCAGCAGCTTGGCCCCATGGGAGCAGTTCTTC. Its translation is CASSLAPWEQFF. V is TRBV5-1 and J is TRBJ2-1; D unclear. Deletions cut 0 bases from V and 10 bases from J, with 8 bases between. This CDR3 is 12 amino acids long. Germline CDR1 SGHRS, CDR2 YFSETQ.